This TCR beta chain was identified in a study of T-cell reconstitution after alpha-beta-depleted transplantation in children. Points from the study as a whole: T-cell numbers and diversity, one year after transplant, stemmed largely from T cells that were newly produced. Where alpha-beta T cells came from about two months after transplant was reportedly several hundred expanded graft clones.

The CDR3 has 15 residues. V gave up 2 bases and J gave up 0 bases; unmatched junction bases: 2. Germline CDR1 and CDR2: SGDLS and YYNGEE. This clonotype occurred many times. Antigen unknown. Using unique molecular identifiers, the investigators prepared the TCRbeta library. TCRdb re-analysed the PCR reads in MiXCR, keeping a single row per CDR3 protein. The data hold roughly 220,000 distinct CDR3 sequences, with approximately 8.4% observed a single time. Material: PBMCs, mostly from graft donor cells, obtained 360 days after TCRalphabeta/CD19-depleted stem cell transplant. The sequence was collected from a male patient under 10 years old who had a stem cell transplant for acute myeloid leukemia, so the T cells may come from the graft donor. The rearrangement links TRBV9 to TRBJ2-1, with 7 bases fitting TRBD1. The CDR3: CASSVGQSSYNEQFF. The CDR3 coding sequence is TGTGCCAGCAGCGTGGGACAGTCCTCCTACAATGAGCAGTTCTTC.